This T cell receptor beta chain was sequenced in a study of blood T cells in healthy people across ages. With a J-beta primer mix and a sample-barcoded 5' primer, a second PCR ran about 7 to 12 cycles. Sequencing recovered at least 3 million CDR3-containing paired-end reads from each sample. TCRdb redid the calling of the 5' RACE reads with MiXCR, one entry per CDR3 protein. The sample has over 1,300,000 distinct CDR3 sequences, 55% to 75% seen once; the top ten hold approximately 7%. V was pared by 4 bases and J by 0 bases, with 16 bases between. In germline, CDR1 is DFQATT, CDR2 SNEGSKA (reference sequence). This CDR3 comprises 16 residues.

Sequencing input: blood. This clonotype was sampled from a man younger than 35 in good health. The chain recombines TRBV20-1 with TRBJ2-4; the D is unclear. CDR3 sequence reads: CSAKGGSVLAKNIQYF. The CDR3 bases are TGCAGTGCTAAGGGTGGGTCGGTATTAGCCAAAAACATTCAGTACTTC.